Shown below are 28 T cell receptor beta chains from a single sample sequenced in a study of identical twins. TCRdb analysed the 5' RACE reads with MiXCR anew, one entry per CDR3 protein. In the table there are about 1.7 million distinct CDR3 sequences, about 31% of which are singletons. Material for sequencing was cord blood. The source is a newborn girl in good health.

On this clonotype: The junction does not match germline at one end; this may be a read error. The chain uses TRBV5-1 and TRBJ2-3; possibly TRBD1 or TRBD2 for D (6 bases each). The CDR3 length is 16 residues. Germline V gene data show CDR1 as SGHRS and CDR2 as YFSETQ. CDR3 DNA: TGTGCCAGCAGCTTGCCGTGGTCGGGGGCGAGTGATACGCAGTATTTT. Encoded protein: CASSLPWSGASDTQYF.

This clonotype was counted only a few times. V gene TRBV5-6 combines with J gene TRBJ1-1, with a tentative D call TRBD1 (5 bases). Trimming stripped 4 bases from V and 6 bases from J, with 16 bases between. Germline V gene sequence: CDR1 SGHDT, CDR2 YYEEEE. This CDR3 comprises 14 residues. The CDR3, as DNA: TGTGCCAGCAGCCTGAACCCAGGGAGGCCTGAAGCTTTCTTT. Encoded protein: CASSLNPGRPEAFF.

The chain recombines TRBV20-1 with TRBJ2-1, with D maybe TRBD1 (5 bases). Germline CDR1 is DFQATT and CDR2 is SNEGSKA (reference sequence). The CDR3 totals 12 residues. V lost 2 bases and J 5 bases, leaving 7 bases between the germline ends. CDR3 in DNA: TGCAGTGCTAGAATAGGGGACAATGAGCAGTTCTTC. Translation: CSARIGDNEQFF.

This clonotype turned up a few times. This chain uses TRBV21-1 with TRBJ2-7; TRBD1 was called by the table and not checked on the DNA. TRBV21-1 is given as a pseudogene. The CDR3 runs 18 residues. For the CDR3, the DNA is TGTGCCAGCAGCAAAAAAGAGACAGAAACGTTTTACTCCTACGAGCAGTACTTC. Amino acids: CASSKKETETFYSYEQYF.

This clonotype was observed a handful of times. The chain uses TRBV25-1 and TRBJ1-1; 9 nucleotides line up with TRBD1. V dropped 5 bases and J dropped 6; count of bases not matched to a gene: 7. Germline V lookup: CDR1 MGHDK, CDR2 SYGVNS. The CDR3 length is 14 residues. The CDR3 DNA reads TGTGCCAGCAGTAAACCGGGACAGGGCGCTGAAGCTTTCTTT. Encoded protein: CASSKPGQGAEAFF.

This rearrangement joins TRBV25-1 to TRBJ1-1; D is unresolved. Per the germline V gene, CDR1 is MGHDK and CDR2 is SYGVNS. V was pared by 1 base and J by 8 bases, with 11 bases between. CDR3 length: 13 amino acids. The CDR3 loop reads CASSEFGRYEAFF. CDR3 DNA sequence: TGTGCCAGCAGTGAATTTGGCAGATACGAAGCTTTCTTT.

This clonotype was counted a few times. CDR3 residues: CASSATSGGAKGNEQFF. CDR3 nucleotides: TGCGCCAGCAGCGCCACTAGCGGGGGGGCCAAAGGCAATGAGCAGTTCTTC. This chain connects TRBV5-1 to TRBJ2-1; 13 bases match TRBD2. With V trimmed by 4 bases and J by 6 bases, 10 bases remained unmatched. There are 17 residues in the CDR3. Germline lookup yields CDR1 SGHRS and CDR2 YFSETQ.

This rearrangement joins TRBV28 to TRBJ1-5; D gene unclear. V lost 3 bases, J lost 3 bases, and 9 bases lay in between. This CDR3 is 14 amino acids long. Germline assignment: CDR1 MDHEN and CDR2 SYDVKM. For the CDR3, the DNA is TGTGCCAGCAGTTTGAGGTCGGTCAATCAGCCCCAGCATTTT. Amino acid sequence: CASSLRSVNQPQHF.

The sample holds many counts of this clonotype. This chain joins TRBV20-1 and TRBJ2-7, with TRBD2 identical over 12 bases. The V gene end was trimmed by 6 bases and the J gene end by 2 bases; junction bases not matched to a gene: 2. This CDR3 is built from 13 residues. CDR1 is DFQATT and CDR2 is SNEGSKA in the germline V gene (reference sequence). The CDR3 here is CSAPSGRAYEQYF. In DNA form, the CDR3 reads TGCAGTGCACCTAGCGGGAGGGCCTACGAGCAGTACTTC.

This clonotype came up many times. The V gene is TRBV5-1, the J gene TRBJ1-4, with a possible D match to TRBD1 (5 bases). Trimming cost V 0 bases and J 5 bases, with 11 bases left between them. Germline CDR1 reads SGHRS; CDR2 reads YFSETQ. This CDR3 comprises 15 residues. For the CDR3, the DNA is TGCGCCAGCAGCTTGGAAGGGGCAGGGAATGAAAAACTGTTTTTT. Translating it yields CASSLEGAGNEKLFF.

This clonotype has just a few counts. This chain links TRBV20-1 with TRBJ1-6; TRBD1 might be the D (6 bases). CDR1 is DFQATT and CDR2 is SNEGSKA in the germline V gene (reference sequence). This CDR3 has 15 amino acids. Trimming pared 2 bases from V and 7 bases from J, leaving 15 bases between. The CDR3: CSARLQGPANSPLHF. CDR3 bases: TGCAGTGCTAGACTACAGGGCCCCGCGAATTCACCCCTCCACTTT.

The chain uses TRBV28 and TRBJ2-1, with D possibly being TRBD1 (5 bases). The CDR3 length is 12 residues. With 11 bases removed from V and 1 base from J, the gap between germline ends came to 9 bases. Looked up from germline, CDR1 is MDHEN and CDR2 is SYDVKM. CDR3 bases: TGTGCCGGGTCAGGGTCCTACAATGAGCAGTTCTTC. Translating it yields CAGSGSYNEQFF.

The V and J genes are TRBV4-1 and TRBJ2-1; 10 bases are a match to TRBD2. The germline V gene has CDR1 MGHRA and CDR2 YSYEKL. The CDR3 runs to 17 residues. Losses at the gene ends were 8 bases for V and 0 bases for J; bases not matched to a gene: 10. The CDR3 reads CASGPLAGVNSYNEQFF. CDR3 bases: TGCGCCAGCGGCCCTCTAGCGGGGGTAAACTCCTACAATGAGCAGTTCTTC.

The chain employs TRBV12-3 or TRBV12-4 and TRBJ2-1; D perhaps matches TRBD2 (6 bases). Trimming stripped 5 bases from V and 7 bases from J, with 18 bases between. The CDR3 runs to 15 residues. This chain's CDR3 is CASSALGAGRNEQFF. CDR3 coding DNA: TGTGCCAGCAGTGCCCTTGGGGCGGGACGGAATGAGCAGTTCTTC.

This clonotype was seen more than once but under ten times. The chain carries TRBV20-1 and TRBJ1-2; 10 bases line up with TRBD1. V shed 3 bases and J 7 bases; nucleotides not matched to a gene: 8. The CDR3 covers 14 residues. Germline assignment: CDR1 DFQATT and CDR2 SNEGSKA (reference sequence). CDR3 nucleotide sequence: TGCAGTGCTAGGCCGGGACAGGGGCCGGTTGGCTACACCTTC. Translating it yields CSARPGQGPVGYTF.

The V call is TRBV5-1, the J call TRBJ2-2; D call uncertain. CDR1 is SGHRS, CDR2 YFSETQ, per germline. The CDR3 totals 15 residues. The V end lost 2 bases, the J end lost 2 bases, and 10 bases lay between the germline ends. The DNA for the CDR3 is TGCGCCAGCAGCTTCGATCCTACTAACACCGGGGAGCTGTTTTTT. Translating gives CASSFDPTNTGELFF.

This clonotype has more than one count but fewer than ten. The rearrangement joins TRBV18 to TRBJ2-7; maybe TRBD2 (6 bases). The germline V gene encodes CDR1 KGHSH and CDR2 LQKENI. Trimming stripped 2 bases from V and 6 bases from J, with 14 bases between. The CDR3 has 14 residues. CDR3 nucleotides: TGTGCCAGCTCACCAGGAGGGACTCCTCGCGAGCAGTACTTC. It codes for CASSPGGTPREQYF.

In its sample, this clonotype was seen a few times. V gene TRBV11-2 combines with J gene TRBJ1-1, with D tentatively TRBD1 (5 bases). Trimming shortened V by 1 base and J by 10 bases, and 13 bases separated the two germline ends. The germline V gene has CDR1 SGHAT and CDR2 FQNNGV. The CDR3 has 13 residues. The CDR3 loop reads CASSLGGWGGAFF. The CDR3 DNA sequence: TGTGCCAGCAGCTTAGGGGGTTGGGGGGGAGCTTTCTTT.

This clonotype was found a few times. The genes are TRBV10-3 and TRBJ1-5, with D possibly being TRBD1 (5 bases). Germline CDR1 and CDR2: ENHRY and SYGVKD. V was cut by 5 bases and J by 1 base, with 9 bases left in between. This CDR3 is built from 14 residues. CDR3 coding DNA: TGTGCCATCAGTCGGGACTTGAGCAATCAGCCCCAGCATTTT. Residues: CAISRDLSNQPQHF.

This clonotype was seen only a few times. This chain connects TRBV20-1 to TRBJ1-6, with a weak D call TRBD1 (5 bases). Germline CDR1 DFQATT, CDR2 SNEGSKA (reference sequence). CDR3 size: 12 residues. V was pared by 3 bases and J by 10 bases, with 10 bases between. This chain's CDR3 is CSARGESSPLHF. The CDR3 DNA reads TGCAGTGCTAGGGGGGAGAGCTCACCCCTCCACTTT.

The chain carries TRBV3-1 and TRBJ2-2; D ambiguous. V lost 4 bases and J 1 base, leaving 10 bases between the germline ends. The germline V gene has CDR1 LGHDT and CDR2 YNNKEL (reference sequence). This CDR3 has 15 amino acids. CDR3 DNA: TGTGCCAGCAGCCCAATCCCGGGGAACACCGGGGAGCTGTTTTTT. Its translation: CASSPIPGNTGELFF.

This clonotype came up a few times. The V and J genes are TRBV20-1 and TRBJ2-4; TRBD2 aligns across 8 bases. V was pared by 5 bases and J by 8 bases, with 14 bases of the junction left unmatched. The CDR3 is made up of 15 amino acids. Germline values: CDR1 DFQATT, CDR2 SNEGSKA (reference sequence). CDR3 coding DNA: TGCAGTGCTCCCACCCCCGGACTAGCTCGGGACATTCAGTACTTC. Translated, it gives CSAPTPGLARDIQYF.

This chain joins TRBV3-1 and TRBJ1-5; D is perhaps TRBD1 (5 bases). The V gene lost 3 bases and the J gene lost 0 bases, with 12 bases spanning the gap. CDR1 is LGHDT, CDR2 YNNKEL, per germline (reference sequence). The CDR3 length is 16 residues. This chain's CDR3 is CASSQHGAHSNQPQHF. DNA of the CDR3: TGTGCCAGCAGCCAGCACGGGGCCCATAGCAATCAGCCCCAGCATTTT. Complete variable domain (other parts from reference TRBV3-1 and TRBJ1-5): DTAVSQTPKYLVTQMGNDKSIKCEQNLGHDTMYWYKQDSKKFLKIMFSYNNKELIINETVPNRFSPKSPDKAHLNLHINSLELGDSAVYFCASSQHGAHSNQPQHFGDGTRLSIL.

The V call is TRBV20-1, the J call TRBJ2-7, with 7 bases fitting TRBD2. V dropped 0 bases and J dropped 5; count of bases not matched to a gene: 16. The CDR3 loop spans 17 amino acids. The germline V gene has CDR1 DFQATT and CDR2 SNEGSKA (reference sequence). The CDR3 nucleotides are TGCAGTGCTAGAGATATTGGGCCAGCGGGGAGAATCGACGAGCAGTACTTC. Its translation: CSARDIGPAGRIDEQYF.

This clonotype has more than one count but fewer than ten. The genes are TRBV7-2 and TRBJ2-3, with D perhaps TRBD2 (6 bases). Looked up from germline, CDR1 is SGHTA and CDR2 is FQGNSA. CDR3 length: 15 amino acids. Trimming left V 2 bases short and J 1 base short, with 10 bases between. CDR3 sequence: CASSLREWGTDTQYF. The CDR3 coding sequence is TGTGCCAGCAGCTTACGGGAGTGGGGCACAGATACGCAGTATTTT.

In regard to this clonotype: The junction does not match germline at one end; this may be a read error. The chain carries TRBV27 and TRBJ2-5, with a possible D match to TRBD2 (6 bases). The CDR3 covers 13 residues. Germline CDR1 and CDR2: MNHEY and SMNVEV (reference sequence). CDR3 DNA sequence: TGTGCCAGCAGTCCCGGGGGAATAGAGGCCCAGTACTTC. Translation: CASSPGGIEAQYF.

The chain employs TRBV27 and TRBJ1-5, with D perhaps TRBD1 (5 bases). CDR1 and CDR2 (germline): MNHEY, SMNVEV (reference sequence). V was pared by 4 bases and J by 5 bases, with 21 bases between. There are 17 residues in the CDR3. The DNA for the CDR3 is TGTGCCAGCAGTTCCCCATCCCGGGGCGGTCTTTATCAGCCCCAGCATTTT. Amino acids: CASSSPSRGGLYQPQHF.

This clonotype was seen a single time. A much larger clone is a single base away; this may be a read error. V is TRBV5-1 and J is TRBJ1-5; no clear D. The V end lost 3 bases, the J end lost 2 bases, and 9 bases lay between the germline ends. The CDR3 sequence is 14 residues long. In germline, CDR1 is SGHRS, CDR2 YFSETQ. DNA of the CDR3: TGCGCCAGCAGCTCCGACGGCGGCAATCAGCCCCAGCATTTT. This codes for CASSSDGGNQPQHF.